This is a list of T cell receptor beta chains from one sample in a study of T cell responses to AZD1222 COVID-19 vaccine. The protocol was immunoSEQ multiplex PCR, while the TCRdb copy is restricted to in-frame clones and leaves out a portion. The top ten hold around 7.2% of the sample, which has more than 95,000 clones, over 75% seen once. The sample consisted of peripheral blood, taken on day 0 of AZD1222 vaccination. Every receptor here comes from an adult in good health. The CDR3 runs from the conserved cysteine through the conserved F or W. The order of the fields is D gene, J gene, V gene, clone size, CDR3 DNA, CDR3 protein. D genes are given only for firm matches. Part of the rows lack a size; the others show once, few, many or a class for expanded clones.

NA,TRBJ2-7,TRBV5-4,NA,TGTGCCAGCAGCTCTGTTCTAAATTACGAGCAGTACTTC,CASSSVLNYEQYF
NA,TRBJ1-6,TRBV30,NA,TGTGCCTGGAGTGTACAAGGGCAGGGGAATTCACCCCTCCACTTT,CAWSVQGQGNSPLHF
TRBD2,TRBJ2-7,TRBV27,NA,TGTGCCAGCAGTTTAAGGCGGGGGGGACACAACGAGCAGTACTTC,CASSLRRGGHNEQYF
NA,TRBJ2-7,TRBV29-1,NA,TGCAGCGTTTTCTCGACAGGCTCCGACGAGCAGTACTTC,CSVFSTGSDEQYF
NA,TRBJ2-1,TRBV28,NA,TGTGCCAGCAGTGAACCCGACCATGAGCAGTTCTTC,CASSEPDHEQFF
NA,TRBJ2-1,TRBV5-1,NA,TGCGCCAGCAGCACGGAGGAACCACGTTACAATGAGCAGTTCTTC,CASSTEEPRYNEQFF
TRBD1,TRBJ2-1,TRBV6-5,NA,TGTGCCAGCAGTCAGCAGGGGGTCCCCTACAATGAGCAGTTCTTC,CASSQQGVPYNEQFF
TRBD2,TRBJ2-1,TRBV7-3,NA,TGTGCCAGCAGCCCAGAGCGGGAGGCCTACAATGAGCAGTTCTTC,CASSPEREAYNEQFF
TRBD1,TRBJ2-4,TRBV7-9,NA,TGTGCCAGCAGCTTAGGCGGTAGCGGGACAGGGGACATTCAGTACTTC,CASSLGGSGTGDIQYF
TRBD2,TRBJ2-1,TRBV9,once,TGTGCCAGCAGCGTAGGCGGTAGCGGGGGTCCCTCCTACAATGAGCAGTTCTTC,CASSVGGSGGPSYNEQFF
NA,TRBJ1-5,TRBV29-1,NA,TGCAGCGTTGGGGTAGGAGGAGATAGCAATCAGCCCCAGCATTTT,CSVGVGGDSNQPQHF
TRBD1,TRBJ2-2,TRBV11-1,NA,TGTGCCAGCAGCCCCGGACAGGAGTACACCGGGGAGCTGTTTTTT,CASSPGQEYTGELFF
TRBD2,TRBJ2-1,TRBV5-1,NA,TGCGCCAGCAGCTCCTCCGGGACTAGCGGCTACAATGAGCAGTTCTTC,CASSSSGTSGYNEQFF
NA,TRBJ2-2,TRBV7-9,NA,TGTGCCAGCGGGGGTGGTTGGAACACCGGGGAGCTGTTTTTT,CASGGGWNTGELFF
NA,TRBJ2-3,TRBV18,NA,TGTGCCAGCTCACCGGACAGAGATACGCAGTATTTT,CASSPDRDTQYF
NA,TRBJ2-1,TRBV4-2,NA,TGTGCCAGCAGCCAAGCGGATCTACCTCTCTACAATGAGCAGTTCTTC,CASSQADLPLYNEQFF
TRBD1,TRBJ1-5,TRBV9,NA,TGTGCCAGCAGCAGTGGGACAGGGTACCAGCCCCAGCATTTT,CASSSGTGYQPQHF
NA,TRBJ2-1,TRBV14,few,TGTGCCAGCAGCCAAGCGAGCCGGTACAATGAGCAGTTCTTC,CASSQASRYNEQFF
TRBD2,TRBJ2-1,TRBV3-1/TRBV3-2,once,TGTGCCAGCAGCCAGTTCGGGACTAGCAGCTACAATGAGCAGTTCTTC,CASSQFGTSSYNEQFF
NA,TRBJ1-5,TRBV10-3,few,TGTGCCATCAGTGAAGGGCCAGGGTCCGGCCTTAGCAATCAGCCCCAGCATTTT,CAISEGPGSGLSNQPQHF
TRBD1,TRBJ1-3,TRBV11-2,once,TGTGCCAGCAGCTTAGGACAGGGGTCGACTGGAAACACCATATATTTT,CASSLGQGSTGNTIYF
NA,TRBJ2-2,TRBV5-1,NA,TGCGCCAGCAGCCCCCTAAGTGGGAGCAACACCGGGGAGCTGTTTTTT,CASSPLSGSNTGELFF
TRBD2,TRBJ2-5,TRBV27,NA,TGTGCCAGCAGTGGGGGGGGAGGTGAGACCCAGTACTTC,CASSGGGGETQYF
NA,TRBJ2-5,TRBV15,few,TGTGCCACCAGCAGAGATCATGAGGAGACCCAGTACTTC,CATSRDHEETQYF
NA,TRBJ2-6,TRBV20-1,once,TGCAGTGCTAGTGAAGGATCTGGGGCCAACGTCCTGACTTTC,CSASEGSGANVLTF
TRBD1,TRBJ1-4,TRBV12-3/TRBV12-4,NA,TGTGCCAGCAGCCACGACAGGGCGGGGAAACTGTTTTTT,CASSHDRAGKLFF
NA,TRBJ2-3,TRBV5-1,NA,TGCGCCAGCAGTCTCGAGGGGAGGACAGATACGCAGTATTTT,CASSLEGRTDTQYF
NA,TRBJ1-5,TRBV19,NA,TGTGCCAGTAGTTTAACAGCTCATAGCAATCAGCCCCAGCATTTT,CASSLTAHSNQPQHF
TRBD1,TRBJ1-5,TRBV28,NA,TGTGCCAGCACCTCCCCGGGACAGGGCTCCCGGATTCAGCATTTT,CASTSPGQGSRIQHF
NA,TRBJ1-1,TRBV29-1,NA,TGCAGCGTGGTAAACACTGAAGCTTTCTTT,CSVVNTEAFF
NA,TRBJ1-6,TRBV3-1/TRBV3-2,NA,TGTGCCAGCAGCCCCCTAGGTTCACCCCTCCACTTT,CASSPLGSPLHF
NA,TRBJ1-1,TRBV30,NA,TGTGCCTGGAGTGTTCAGGGGAACACTGAAGCTTTCTTT,CAWSVQGNTEAFF
NA,TRBJ2-1,TRBV28,NA,TGTGCCAGCAGTTTATTACGTGCCCGGGACCCTGCCACCTACAATGAGCAGTTCTTC,CASSLLRARDPATYNEQFF
NA,TRBJ1-1,TRBV21-1,NA,TGTGCCAGCAGCAAGGAGGGCAGGGTAAAAACTTATGAAGCTTTCTTT,CASSKEGRVKTYEAFF
NA,TRBJ1-2,TRBV6-6,few,TGTGCCAGCAGTTACTCAGACAGTGCGGGGAGGTATGGCTACACCTTC,CASSYSDSAGRYGYTF
NA,TRBJ2-4,TRBV7-2,NA,TGTGCCAGCAGCTACGGAAACAAGGCAAAAAACATTCAGTACTTC,CASSYGNKAKNIQYF
TRBD1,TRBJ1-5,TRBV28,NA,TGTGCCAGCAGTTTAGACAGGGTGTATAATCAGCCCCAGCATTTT,CASSLDRVYNQPQHF
TRBD2,TRBJ2-1,TRBV11-3,NA,TGTGCCAGCAGCCCCCAGCGGGGGCTAGTAAATGAGCAGTTCTTC,CASSPQRGLVNEQFF